Listed here is a single T cell receptor beta chain. The data were taken from a study of OX40 agonist ivuxolimab in advanced cancers. This CDR3 is built from 16 residues. Germline lookup yields CDR1 SGHTA and CDR2 FQGNSA. Trimming removed 4 bases from V and 2 bases from J, with 17 bases in between. The assay was immunoSEQ multiplex PCR, and TCRdb's table has in-frame clones only and misses some. Of about 45,000 clones in the sample, approximately 88% are singletons; the top ten hold approximately 15%. The sequenced sample was CD4+ or CD8+ T cells sorted from blood, obtained in a trial of the OX40 agonist ivuxolimab. The chain is built from TRBV7-2 and TRBJ2-5, with D maybe TRBD2 (6 bases). The sequence was obtained from an adult with an advanced solid tumor such as melanoma, head and neck, liver or kidney cancer. The CDR3 reads CASSSRTTVDQETQYF. The CDR3 DNA is TGTGCCAGCAGCTCTAGGACTACAGTGGATCAAGAGACCCAGTACTTC.